The count of the clone carrying this TCR beta chain is one. Its antigen is currently unknown. The data were obtained in a study of immune evolution from preneoplasia to lung adenocarcinoma. Notes on the study in general: Later-stage lesions seemingly showed higher T cell density and diversity than normal lung.

CDR1 is SGHDT and CDR2 is YYEEEE in the germline V gene. The length of the CDR3 is 15 residues. Trimming pared 1 base from V and 4 bases from J, leaving 12 bases between. TCRdb's table, derived via immunoSEQ multiplex PCR, lists solely in-frame clones and lacks some. The table includes fewer than 6,000 clones, roughly 88% detected once. H&E slides confirmed each diagnosis, reviewed by two pathologists independently. This receptor was obtained from a person between 50 and 60 years old with lung adenocarcinoma. Source material: FFPE invasive lung adenocarcinoma tissue. The chain carries TRBV5-6 and TRBJ1-5, with D possibly being TRBD1 (6 bases). The CDR3 sequence is CASSLRGGANQPQHF. For the CDR3, the DNA is TGTGCCAGCAGCTTGAGAGGGGGTGCGAATCAGCCCCAGCATTTT.